The sequence of this T cell receptor beta chain was determined in a study of OX40 agonist ivuxolimab in advanced cancers. V shed 3 bases, J shed 1 base, and the junction held 5 bases outside the gene matches. Germline lookup yields CDR1 MDHEN and CDR2 SYDVKM. The CDR3 has 15 amino acids. The assay was immunoSEQ multiplex PCR, and TCRdb's table has in-frame clones only and misses some. Of some 70,000 clones in the sample, approximately 83% are singletons; the top ten hold 1.4% to 1.5%. At cycle 4 day 1, cycle 7 day 1, and baseline, blood was sampled. A note on this clone: The antigen is not known.

Whole-study findings and limits: Certain nonresponders likewise exhibited a low normalized T-cell clonal expansion.

The source of this sequence is an adult with an advanced solid tumor such as melanoma, head and neck, liver or kidney cancer. The chain has TRBV28 and TRBJ2-7; 8 positions match TRBD2. The sample consisted of CD4+ or CD8+ T cells sorted from blood, taken in a trial of the OX40 agonist ivuxolimab. This CDR3 reads CASSFGGARSYEQYF. The CDR3 DNA sequence: TGTGCCAGCAGTTTCGGGGGGGCGCGTTCCTACGAGCAGTACTTC.